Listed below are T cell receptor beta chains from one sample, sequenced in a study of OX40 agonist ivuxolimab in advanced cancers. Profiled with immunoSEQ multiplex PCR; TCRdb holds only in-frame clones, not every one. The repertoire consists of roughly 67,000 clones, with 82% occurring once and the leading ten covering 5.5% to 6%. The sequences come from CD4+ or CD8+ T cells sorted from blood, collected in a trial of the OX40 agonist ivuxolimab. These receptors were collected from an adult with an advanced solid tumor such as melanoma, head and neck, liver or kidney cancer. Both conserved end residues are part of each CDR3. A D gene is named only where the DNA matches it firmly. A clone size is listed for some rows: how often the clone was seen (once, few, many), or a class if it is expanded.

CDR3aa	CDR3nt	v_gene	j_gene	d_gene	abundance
CASRPPGQEGNEQFF	TGTGCCAGCAGGCCACCGGGACAGGAGGGCAATGAGCAGTTCTTC	TRBV7-2	TRBJ2-1	TRBD1	NA
CASSQDVSSGYEQYF	TGCGCCAGCAGCCAAGATGTGTCTAGCGGCTACGAGCAGTACTTC	TRBV4-3	TRBJ2-7	TRBD2	NA
CASSLAGGGGEKLFF	TGTGCCAGCAGCTTGGCAGGCGGAGGCGGTGAAAAACTGTTTTTT	TRBV5-8	TRBJ1-4	NA	once
CSVFTGGHEKLFF	TGCAGCGTTTTTACAGGGGGCCATGAAAAACTGTTTTTT	TRBV29-1	TRBJ1-4	TRBD1	NA
CASSPGRRAETQYF	TGTGCCAGCAGCCCAGGAAGGAGGGCGGAGACCCAGTACTTC	TRBV7-2	TRBJ2-5	NA	NA
CATKRDFSNTGELFF	TGTGCCACCAAACGGGACTTCTCAAACACCGGGGAGCTGTTTTTT	TRBV15	TRBJ2-2	NA	NA
CAARAAGDGEKLFF	TGTGCTGCCAGAGCAGCAGGGGACGGTGAAAAACTGTTTTTT	TRBV25-1	TRBJ1-4	NA	few
CASSMGTGGDQPQHF	TGTGCCAGTAGTATGGGGACAGGGGGCGATCAGCCCCAGCATTTT	TRBV19	TRBJ1-5	TRBD1	NA
CASSSREGAYVHNEQFF	TGTGCCAGCAGTTCGCGCGAGGGGGCGTACGTTCACAATGAGCAGTTCTTC	TRBV28	TRBJ2-1	TRBD1	NA
CASSFRAGYYEQYF	TGTGCCAGCAGTTTTAGGGCAGGGTACTACGAGCAGTACTTC	TRBV27	TRBJ2-7	NA	few
CASTPEGWGYTF	TGTGCCAGCACCCCGGAGGGTTGGGGATACACCTTC	TRBV28	TRBJ1-2	NA	NA
CASSKGGSSYEQYF	TGTGCCAGCAGTAAGGGGGGGAGCTCCTACGAGCAGTACTTC	TRBV28	TRBJ2-7	NA	once
CASSVGQGRADTQYF	TGTGCCAGTAGTGTAGGACAGGGAAGAGCAGATACGCAGTATTTT	TRBV19	TRBJ2-3	TRBD1	NA
CASSQVLDTQYF	TGCGCCAGCAGCCAAGTTTTGGATACGCAGTATTTT	TRBV4-1	TRBJ2-3	NA	NA
CASSLSMPGAEAFF	TGTGCCAGCAGTTTATCGATGCCCGGGGCTGAAGCTTTCTTT	TRBV27	TRBJ1-1	NA	NA
CASSSLTGTEAFF	TGTGCCAGCAGTTCGCTCACAGGGACTGAAGCTTTCTTT	TRBV28	TRBJ1-1	NA	NA
CSAAANFGYTF	TGCAGTGCTGCTGCGAATTTTGGCTACACCTTC	TRBV20-1	TRBJ1-2	NA	NA
CASRPSWSDGDEQFF	TGTGCCAGCAGGCCTTCATGGTCAGATGGCGATGAGCAGTTCTTC	TRBV27	TRBJ2-1	NA	once
CAWSVQRLELFF	TGTGCCTGGAGTGTACAGAGGTTAGAACTGTTTTTT	TRBV30	TRBJ1-4	NA	NA
CASSLRGVGSEAFF	TGTGCCAGCAGTTTACGGGGTGTGGGCAGTGAAGCTTTCTTT	TRBV27	TRBJ1-1	NA	NA
CASSLGTGAAEQFF	TGTGCCAGCAGTTTGGGTACGGGCGCTGCTGAGCAGTTCTTC	TRBV27	TRBJ2-1	NA	once
CSANRYTQYF	TGCAGTGCTAATCGTTATACGCAGTATTTT	TRBV20-1	TRBJ2-3	NA	NA
CASSQHNTEAFF	TGTGCCAGCAGCCAGCATAACACTGAAGCTTTCTTT	TRBV4-2	TRBJ1-1	NA	NA
CATSPGYGQPQHF	TGTGCCACCTCCCCAGGGTACGGTCAGCCCCAGCATTTT	TRBV10-3	TRBJ1-5	NA	NA
CASREVGQPQHF	TGTGCCAGTCGGGAGGTCGGACAGCCCCAGCATTTT	TRBV28	TRBJ1-5	NA	few
CASSLKGTYNEQFF	TGTGCCAGCAGCTTAAAGGGGACCTACAATGAGCAGTTCTTC	TRBV11-2	TRBJ2-1	NA	NA
CASSVTFSGQGRGYEQYF	TGTGCCAGCAGTGTCACGTTCTCGGGACAGGGTAGGGGCTACGAGCAGTACTTC	TRBV2	TRBJ2-7	TRBD1	NA
CASSYLKLTGELFF	TGTGCCAGCAGTTACTTGAAGCTTACCGGGGAGCTGTTTTTT	TRBV6-5	TRBJ2-2	NA	once
CASSSPGTGRRNEQFF	TGTGCCAGCAGCTCCCCCGGGACAGGGAGGAGGAATGAGCAGTTCTTC	TRBV11-2	TRBJ2-1	TRBD1	NA
CASSQGQEAGANVLTF	TGCGCCAGCAGCCAGGGACAGGAGGCTGGGGCCAACGTCCTGACTTTC	TRBV5-1	TRBJ2-6	TRBD1	NA
CASRYSYNEQFF	TGTGCCAGCAGATACTCCTACAATGAGCAGTTCTTC	TRBV6-6	TRBJ2-1	NA	NA
CASSPTGGTGSHEQYF	TGTGCCAGCTCACCTACCGGAGGGACAGGGTCCCACGAGCAGTACTTC	TRBV18	TRBJ2-7	TRBD1	NA
CASSPYPDNEQFF	TGTGCCAGCAGCCCCTACCCCGACAATGAGCAGTTCTTC	TRBV14	TRBJ2-1	NA	NA
CASSQTRRETIYEQYF	TGCGCCAGCAGTCAAACCCGAAGGGAGACGATCTACGAGCAGTACTTC	TRBV23-1	TRBJ2-7	NA	NA
CASSLPGLDLSGANVLTF	TGTGCCAGCAGCTTACCGGGACTAGACCTCTCTGGGGCCAACGTCCTGACTTTC	TRBV7-8	TRBJ2-6	TRBD2	once
CASSLDDNEQFF	TGTGCCAGCAGCCTAGATGACAATGAGCAGTTCTTC	TRBV11-3	TRBJ2-1	NA	NA
CASSLGTPLAGAEQFF	TGTGCCAGCAGTTTAGGGACCCCACTAGCGGGAGCTGAGCAGTTCTTC	TRBV28	TRBJ2-1	TRBD2	NA
CASNPGQLSTDTQYF	TGTGCCAGCAACCCGGGGCAGCTAAGCACAGATACGCAGTATTTT	TRBV28	TRBJ2-3	NA	NA
CASGGLAGGSQETQYF	TGTGCCAGCGGGGGACTAGCGGGAGGCAGCCAAGAGACCCAGTACTTC	TRBV13	TRBJ2-5	TRBD2	NA
CASSVGRGDRNQPQHF	TGTGCCAGCAGTGTAGGGCGAGGGGACAGAAATCAGCCCCAGCATTTT	TRBV6-1	TRBJ1-5	TRBD1	few
CASSLASGESTDTQYF	TGTGCCAGCAGCTTGGCTAGCGGGGAGAGCACAGATACGCAGTATTTT	TRBV7-9	TRBJ2-3	TRBD2	NA